The rows below give T cell receptor beta chains drawn from one sample of a study of T-cell reconstitution after alpha-beta-depleted transplantation in children. TCRdb independently ran MiXCR on the PCR reads; one entry per CDR3 protein. The sample has a few hundred thousand distinct CDR3 sequences, about 9.3% seen once. This sample comprised PBMCs from the stem cell graft donor, obtained from the stem cell graft. The receptor set was obtained from a human donor who donated a stem cell graft to a child with acute lymphoblastic leukemia. Both conserved end residues are part of each CDR3. D genes are given only for firm matches. Clone sizes are given selectively: once, few, many, or a class where the clone is expanded.

j_gene: TRBJ2-1
len: 16
d_gene: TRBD2
abundance: -
v_gene: TRBV7-2
CDR3aa: CASSSRTSVYYNEQFF
CDR3nt: TGTGCCAGCAGCTCCCGGACTAGCGTATACTACAATGAGCAGTTCTTC

j_gene: TRBJ1-2
len: 17
d_gene: -
abundance: -
v_gene: TRBV18
CDR3aa: CASSPLDETLVAYGYTF
CDR3nt: TGTGCCAGCTCACCACTTGATGAGACGCTCGTAGCCTATGGCTACACCTTC

j_gene: TRBJ2-1
len: 11
d_gene: -
abundance: many
v_gene: TRBV12-3/TRBV12-4
CDR3aa: CASSDMRVQFF
CDR3nt: TGTGCCAGCAGCGATATGAGGGTACAGTTCTTC

j_gene: TRBJ1-1
len: 16
d_gene: -
abundance: -
v_gene: TRBV11-2
CDR3aa: CASSLALVGRDTEAFF
CDR3nt: TGTGCCAGCAGCTTAGCGTTGGTTGGTAGGGACACTGAAGCTTTCTTT

j_gene: TRBJ2-5
len: 16
d_gene: -
abundance: -
v_gene: TRBV14
CDR3aa: CASSLNLPQGRETQYF
CDR3nt: TGTGCCAGCAGCCTAAATCTCCCACAGGGCCGGGAGACCCAGTACTTC

j_gene: TRBJ2-5
len: 14
d_gene: TRBD1
abundance: -
v_gene: TRBV6-1
CDR3aa: CASSDGQALGAQYF
CDR3nt: TGTGCCAGCAGTGACGGACAGGCGCTAGGGGCCCAGTACTTC

j_gene: TRBJ2-7
len: 13
d_gene: -
abundance: many
v_gene: TRBV6-5
CDR3aa: CASSYSTHSEQYF
CDR3nt: TGTGCCAGCAGTTACTCGACCCATTCCGAGCAGTACTTC

j_gene: TRBJ2-1
len: 13
d_gene: -
abundance: few
v_gene: TRBV7-7
CDR3aa: CASSPGVTHEQFF
CDR3nt: TGTGCTAGCAGCCCCGGGGTAACCCATGAGCAGTTCTTC

j_gene: TRBJ2-5
len: 14
d_gene: TRBD1
abundance: -
v_gene: TRBV5-1
CDR3aa: CASSLAGQGETQYF
CDR3nt: TGCGCCAGCAGCTTGGCCGGACAGGGAGAGACCCAGTACTTC

j_gene: TRBJ1-4
len: 16
d_gene: -
abundance: few
v_gene: TRBV5-5
CDR3aa: CASSLAASDSNEKLFF
CDR3nt: TGTGCCAGCAGCTTGGCAGCGTCCGATTCTAATGAAAAACTGTTTTTT

j_gene: TRBJ2-3
len: 17
d_gene: TRBD2
abundance: few
v_gene: TRBV7-9
CDR3aa: CASSLALSAGYADTQYF
CDR3nt: TGTGCCAGCAGCTTAGCCCTATCAGCGGGATACGCAGATACGCAGTATTTT

j_gene: TRBJ2-1
len: 14
d_gene: -
abundance: few
v_gene: TRBV14
CDR3aa: CASSQDPGYNEQFF
CDR3nt: TGTGCCAGCAGCCAAGATCCCGGGTACAATGAGCAGTTCTTC

j_gene: TRBJ2-2
len: 15
d_gene: TRBD2
abundance: -
v_gene: TRBV10-3
CDR3aa: CATGASGRPTGELFF
CDR3nt: TGTGCCACCGGAGCTAGCGGGAGGCCTACCGGGGAGCTGTTTTTT

j_gene: TRBJ2-1
len: 15
d_gene: TRBD2
abundance: few
v_gene: TRBV20-1
CDR3aa: CSASTSGSFINEQFF
CDR3nt: TGCAGTGCTTCCACTAGCGGGAGTTTTATCAATGAGCAGTTCTTC

j_gene: TRBJ2-1
len: 16
d_gene: TRBD2
abundance: many
v_gene: TRBV12-3/TRBV12-4
CDR3aa: CASSQELAGLYNEQFF
CDR3nt: TGTGCCAGCAGTCAGGAGCTAGCGGGACTCTACAATGAGCAGTTCTTC

j_gene: TRBJ1-2
len: 16
d_gene: -
abundance: -
v_gene: TRBV5-1
CDR3aa: CASSPGTASNNYGYTF
CDR3nt: TGCGCCAGCAGCCCAGGGACCGCCTCGAATAACTATGGCTACACCTTC

j_gene: TRBJ2-1
len: 16
d_gene: -
abundance: -
v_gene: TRBV7-9
CDR3aa: CASSPFLYVRYNEQFF
CDR3nt: TGTGCCAGCAGCCCTTTTTTATACGTTCGCTACAATGAGCAGTTCTTC

j_gene: TRBJ2-3
len: 14
d_gene: -
abundance: few
v_gene: TRBV24-1
CDR3aa: CATSDLLITDTQYF
CDR3nt: TGTGCCACCAGTGATTTGCTAATCACAGATACGCAGTATTTT